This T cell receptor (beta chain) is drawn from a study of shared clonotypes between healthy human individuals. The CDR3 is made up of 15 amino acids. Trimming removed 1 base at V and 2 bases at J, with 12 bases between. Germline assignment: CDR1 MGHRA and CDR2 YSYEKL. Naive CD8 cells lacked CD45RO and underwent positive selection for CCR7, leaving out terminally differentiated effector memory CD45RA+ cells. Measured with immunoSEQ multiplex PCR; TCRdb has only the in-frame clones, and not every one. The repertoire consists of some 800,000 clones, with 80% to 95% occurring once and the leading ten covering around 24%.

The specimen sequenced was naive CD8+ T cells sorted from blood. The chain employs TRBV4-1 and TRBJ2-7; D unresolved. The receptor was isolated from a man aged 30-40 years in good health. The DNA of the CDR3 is TGCGCCAGCAGCCAAGGAACAGAGACACCCTACGAGCAGTACTTC. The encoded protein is CASSQGTETPYEQYF.